This T cell receptor (beta chain) was profiled in a study of liver allograft versus peripheral blood T cells. On the study more broadly: Transplanted-liver and recipient peripheral blood T cell receptor repertoires were compared.

Germline V gene lookup returns CDR1 MNHNS and CDR2 SASEGT. This CDR3 spans 15 amino acids. V lost 3 bases and J lost 4, with 14 bases in between. Overall study findings and caveats: Liver allograft repertoires of T cell receptors reportedly diverged from peripheral blood repertoires.

MiXCR was run by TCRdb on the reads, yielding one entry per CDR3 protein. The sample consists of several thousand distinct CDR3 sequences, 15% of them appearing once. This clonotype was picked up many times. Its antigen is currently unknown. The clonotype was recovered from a human patient who had a liver transplant. The T cells may come from the graft donor. The V and J genes are TRBV6-1 and TRBJ2-3; D is perhaps TRBD2 (6 bases). CDR3 DNA sequence: TGTGCCAGCAGTGAGGGGTTGGGGGGACCAGATACGCAGTATTTT. Amino acids: CASSEGLGGPDTQYF.